The 8 T cell receptor beta chains reported below all come from one sample, sequenced in a study of patients with pleural tuberculosis. TCRdb reprocessed the reads with MiXCR, giving one entry per CDR3 protein. The sample carries about 50,000 distinct CDR3 sequences, under 8.5% recorded once. All receptors derive from a human donor with pleural tuberculosis.

As to this clonotype: A much more abundant neighbour one base away suggests this may be a read error. This sequence joins TRBV20-1 and TRBJ1-6; D not resolved. The V and J ends lost 8 bases and 8 bases respectively, with 13 bases between them. This CDR3 is 12 amino acids long. The germline V gene has CDR1 DFQATT and CDR2 SNEGSKA (reference sequence). The CDR3 DNA sequence: TGCAGTACTACGAAGGGATATTCACCCCTCCACTTT. Translation gives CSTTKGYSPLHF.

This clonotype was seen at least ten times. The chain uses TRBV20-1 and TRBJ2-7; 7 nucleotides align to TRBD1. Germline CDR1 reads DFQATT; CDR2 reads SNEGSKA (reference sequence). The CDR3 spans 11 residues. Trimming removed 2 bases from V and 6 bases from J; junction bases left unmatched: 1. Written as DNA, the CDR3 is TGCAGTGCTAGACCAGGGGGCGAGCAGTACTTC. As protein: CSARPGGEQYF.

This clonotype was picked up many times. The genes are TRBV20-1 and TRBJ1-2; D gene ambiguous. CDR3 length: 12 residues. V dropped 5 bases and J dropped 4 bases, with 11 bases sitting between them. Germline V gives CDR1 DFQATT, CDR2 SNEGSKA (reference sequence). CDR3 in DNA: TGCAGTGCTCACCAGACCGTCTATGGCTACACCTTC. It specifies CSAHQTVYGYTF.

This clonotype has more than one count but fewer than ten. The rearrangement links TRBV29-1 to TRBJ2-1; no clear D. V was cut by 7 bases and J by 7 bases, with 11 bases left in between. The CDR3 sequence is 11 residues long. Per germline, CDR1 SQVTM and CDR2 ANQGSEA. In DNA form, the CDR3 reads TGCAGCGACCGAAGGAGAAATGAGCAGTTCTTC. This gives the protein CSDRRRNEQFF.

This clonotype was recorded at least ten times. This sequence joins TRBV20-1 and TRBJ1-5, with D possibly TRBD1 on 5 matching bases. Per the germline V gene, CDR1 is DFQATT and CDR2 is SNEGSKA (reference sequence). The V end lost 6 bases, the J end lost 2 bases, and 20 bases lay between the germline ends. The CDR3 spans 16 residues. The CDR3 DNA sequence: TGCAGTGCCCCAATGTCGGGGGTTAGGCGCAATCAGCCCCAGCATTTT. It encodes CSAPMSGVRRNQPQHF.

This clonotype was detected many times. The gene calls are TRBV27 and TRBJ2-1; D call uncertain. Germline V gene data show CDR1 as MNHEY and CDR2 as SMNVEV (reference sequence). The CDR3 is 12 amino acids. Trimming cost V 8 bases and J 6 bases, with 11 bases left between them. The CDR3 loop is CASAGPINEQFF. In nucleotides, the CDR3 is TGTGCCAGCGCTGGACCCATCAATGAGCAGTTCTTC.

CDR3 in DNA: TGCAGCGTTGAGGAGGGGTCGGGGGGCTACACCTTC. Its protein is CSVEEGSGGYTF. This chain joins TRBV29-1 and TRBJ1-2, with D possibly being TRBD1 (5 bases). The germline gives CDR1 SQVTM, CDR2 ANQGSEA. The CDR3 is 12 amino acids. Trimming took 3 bases from V and 8 from J, leaving 13 bases between them.

This clonotype was seen more than once but under ten times. This sequence joins TRBV10-2 and TRBJ1-1; D may be TRBD1 (6 bases). CDR3 length equals 15 residues. CDR1 and CDR2 from the germline V gene are WSHSY and SAAADI. V lost 7 bases and J lost 11, with 26 bases in between. CDR3 DNA sequence: TGCGCCAGCACCGAAGGTGGGACACGAGATCCGTTTGCTTTCTTT. Encoded protein: CASTEGGTRDPFAFF.